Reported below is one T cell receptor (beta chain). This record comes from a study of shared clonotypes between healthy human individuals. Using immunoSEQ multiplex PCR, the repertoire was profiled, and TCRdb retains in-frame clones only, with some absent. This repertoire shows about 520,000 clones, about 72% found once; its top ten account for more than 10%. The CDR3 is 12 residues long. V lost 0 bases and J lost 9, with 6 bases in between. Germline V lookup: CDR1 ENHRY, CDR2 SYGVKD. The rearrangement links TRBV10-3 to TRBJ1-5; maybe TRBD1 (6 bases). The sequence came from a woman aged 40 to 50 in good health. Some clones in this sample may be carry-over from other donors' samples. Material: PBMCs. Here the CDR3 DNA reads TGTGCCATCAGTGAGTCGACAGGGCCCCAGCATTTT. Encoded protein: CAISESTGPQHF.